These T cell receptor beta chains were read from a single sample in a study. TCRdb reprocessed the 5' RACE reads via MiXCR and lists one record per CDR3 protein. The sample lists about 57,000 distinct CDR3 sequences, about 28% occurring once. Sequencing was carried out using tumor-infiltrating Tregs sorted from the breast tumor. Source of these receptors: a female donor with breast cancer. Each CDR3 is given with its conserved first and last residue. Fields, in order: J gene, D gene, clone size, V gene, CDR3 protein, CDR3 DNA. A D gene is named only where the DNA matches it firmly. Rows give clone size only sometimes, using once, few, many, or a class for an expanded clone.

TRBJ1-5	-	few	TRBV7-8	CASSRGRFLGQPQHF	TGTGCCAGCAGCCGAGGTCGGTTTTTAGGGCAGCCCCAGCATTTT
TRBJ2-2	-	many	TRBV5-4	CASSQDTGELFF	TGTGCCAGCAGTCAGGATACCGGGGAGCTGTTTTTT
TRBJ1-4	TRBD1	-	TRBV5-5	CASSDGAGGIEKLFF	TGTGCCAGCAGCGATGGGGCAGGGGGCATTGAAAAACTGTTTTTT
TRBJ2-1	TRBD2	-	TRBV4-2	CASSHSSGGVDEQFF	TGTGCCAGCAGCCACTCTAGCGGGGGGGTGGATGAGCAGTTCTTC
TRBJ1-2	-	few	TRBV4-1	CASSQTRQNYGYTF	TGCGCCAGCAGCCAGACAAGACAGAACTATGGCTACACCTTC
TRBJ2-7	TRBD2	-	TRBV13	CASRRAGGNYEQYF	TGTGCCAGCAGACGAGCGGGAGGCAACTACGAGCAGTACTTC
TRBJ1-6	-	-	TRBV20-1	CSASGPGESPLHF	TGCAGTGCTAGTGGGCCGGGGGAATCACCCCTCCACTTT
TRBJ1-1	-	-	TRBV4-3	CASSQAARVGAEAFF	TGCGCCAGCAGCCAAGCCGCGCGGGTCGGGGCTGAAGCTTTCTTT
TRBJ2-5	-	-	TRBV5-4	CASSLEPGPETQYF	TGTGCCAGCAGCTTGGAGCCAGGCCCAGAGACCCAGTACTTC
TRBJ1-4	-	-	TRBV12-3/TRBV12-4	CASSPTGFREKLFF	TGTGCCAGCAGCCCCACAGGCTTCAGGGAAAAACTGTTTTTT
TRBJ1-1	-	-	TRBV20-1	CSATLGGTKSNTEAFF	TGCAGTGCTACGCTTGGAGGGACCAAATCGAACACTGAAGCTTTCTTT
TRBJ1-2	-	many	TRBV12-3/TRBV12-4	CASSLRGSALIYGYTF	TGTGCCAGCAGTTTACGGGGGTCTGCCTTGATTTATGGCTACACCTTC
TRBJ1-6	-	-	TRBV29-1	CSVSTGDNSPLHF	TGCAGCGTATCGACAGGAGATAATTCACCCCTCCACTTT
TRBJ2-2	-	-	TRBV4-2	CASSPSKSAAGELFF	TGTGCCAGCAGCCCCTCGAAGTCGGCGGCCGGGGAGCTGTTTTTT
TRBJ2-5	TRBD2	-	TRBV27	CATRGWGGQETQYF	TGTGCCACTCGAGGCTGGGGGGGTCAAGAGACCCAGTACTTC
TRBJ2-1	-	few	TRBV5-1	CASSSVKGNEQFF	TGCGCCAGCAGCTCAGTCAAGGGCAATGAGCAGTTCTTC
TRBJ2-7	-	-	TRBV2	CASSDSAREQYF	TGTGCCAGCAGTGACTCAGCGAGGGAGCAGTACTTC
TRBJ2-3	-	few	TRBV7-9	CASSPEVAASTDTQYF	TGTGCCAGCAGCCCCGAAGTAGCGGCTAGCACAGATACGCAGTATTTT
TRBJ2-1	-	medium-sized	TRBV6-6	CASSTANNEQFF	TGTGCCAGCTCGACAGCAAACAATGAGCAGTTCTTC
TRBJ1-1	-	few	TRBV18	CASSPRQNTEAFF	TGTGCCAGCTCACCAAGGCAAAACACTGAAGCTTTCTTT
TRBJ2-3	-	-	TRBV12-3/TRBV12-4	CASSLTGRVDTQYF	TGTGCCAGCAGTTTAACAGGCAGGGTTGATACGCAGTATTTT
TRBJ2-5	TRBD1	many	TRBV29-1	CSVGTGTETQYF	TGCAGCGTGGGGACAGGCACGGAGACCCAGTACTTC
TRBJ2-7	TRBD1	-	TRBV27	CASGLTGFYEQYF	TGTGCCAGCGGCTTGACAGGGTTCTACGAGCAGTACTTC
TRBJ2-1	-	-	TRBV6-1	CASSGGSRAFNEQFF	TGTGCCAGCAGTGGCGGATCCCGGGCCTTCAATGAGCAGTTCTTC
TRBJ2-4	-	-	TRBV5-5	CASSLRQAYGKNIQYF	TGTGCCAGCAGCTTGCGGCAAGCCTATGGCAAAAACATTCAGTACTTC
TRBJ2-1	-	-	TRBV6-6	CASSYLGASNEQFF	TGTGCCAGCAGTTACCTCGGGGCTAGCAATGAGCAGTTCTTC